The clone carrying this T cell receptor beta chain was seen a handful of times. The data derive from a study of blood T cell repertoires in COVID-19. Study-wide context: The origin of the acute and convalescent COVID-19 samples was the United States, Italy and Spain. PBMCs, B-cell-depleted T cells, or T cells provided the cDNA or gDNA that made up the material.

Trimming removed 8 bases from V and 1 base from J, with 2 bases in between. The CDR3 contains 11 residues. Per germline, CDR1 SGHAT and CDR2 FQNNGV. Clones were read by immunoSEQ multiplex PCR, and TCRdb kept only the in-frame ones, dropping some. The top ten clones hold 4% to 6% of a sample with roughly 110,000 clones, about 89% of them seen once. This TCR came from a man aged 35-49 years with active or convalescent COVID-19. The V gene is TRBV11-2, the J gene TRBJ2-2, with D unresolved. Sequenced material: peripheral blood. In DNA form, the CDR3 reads TGTGCCAGCCGGAACACCGGGGAGCTGTTTTTT. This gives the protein CASRNTGELFF.